The rows below give T cell receptor beta chains drawn from one sample of a study of spatial heterogeneity in lung cancer. TCRdb re-analysed the 5' RACE reads in MiXCR, keeping a single row per CDR3 protein. The top ten hold roughly 40% of the sample, which has tens of thousands of distinct CDR3 sequences, 12% seen once. The sample in question was PBMCs, obtained at surgery. These receptors originate from a female donor with early-stage non-small cell lung cancer. Each CDR3 is given with its conserved first and last residue. The order of the fields is V gene, CDR3 length, CDR3 protein.

v_call: TRBV19; cdr3_length: 14; cdr3_aa: CATSRGAGTDTQYF
v_call: TRBV27; cdr3_length: 15; cdr3_aa: CASSYGQAFNTEAFF
v_call: TRBV27; cdr3_length: 13; cdr3_aa: CASMGSSYNEQFF
v_call: TRBV6-2/TRBV6-3; cdr3_length: 14; cdr3_aa: CASSYGRGTNGYTF
v_call: TRBV19; cdr3_length: 15; cdr3_aa: CASSIRGGSNQPQHF
v_call: TRBV19; cdr3_length: 13; cdr3_aa: CATTTALVNTIYF
v_call: TRBV4-3; cdr3_length: 16; cdr3_aa: CASSPVPGGANYGYTF
v_call: TRBV6-8; cdr3_length: 9; cdr3_aa: CAKCETQYF
v_call: TRBV6-2/TRBV6-3; cdr3_length: 12; cdr3_aa: CASSYSERKQYF
v_call: TRBV4-2; cdr3_length: 14; cdr3_aa: CASSQESTQETQYF